The present T cell receptor (beta chain) was sequenced within a study of CD8 T cells in Susac syndrome. CDR3 size: 12 residues. Trimming took 6 bases from V and 11 from J; bases not matched to a gene: 8. CDR1 MNHGY and CDR2 SAAAGT come from the germline V gene. An amount of RNA that ranged from about 0.45 to 1 ug was reverse transcribed with random hexamers. Via MiXCR, TCRdb re-called the immunoSEQ multiplex PCR reads, giving one row per CDR3 protein. The sample carries approximately 190,000 distinct CDR3 sequences, approximately 95% recorded once. The receptor comes from a human donor with Susac syndrome. V and J are TRBV6-8 and TRBJ2-7; TRBD2 aligns across 9 bases. The sequencing sample was made of CD8+ T cells from PBMCs. CDR3 sequence (DNA): TGTGCCAGCAGCGGCGACCGACTAGCGGAGTACTTC. It translates to CASSGDRLAEYF.